This passage covers 18 T cell receptor beta chains from one sample sequenced in a study of cytomegalovirus exposure and HLA in healthy donors. PCR employed 60 Vbeta and 13 Jbeta primers. The repertoire was sequenced with immunoSEQ multiplex PCR; TCRdb's copy has only in-frame clones and lacks some. Of about 210,000 clones listed, about four fifths are singletons. The sample was PBMCs. The receptor source for this set is a man aged 35-49 years in good health and CMV-seropositive.

The chain joins TRBV28 to TRBJ2-7, with D hard to call. From germline, CDR1 is MDHEN and CDR2 SYDVKM. V lost 2 bases to trimming and J lost 3 bases, with 8 bases between them. The CDR3 has 13 residues. The CDR3 is CASSLGGFYEQYF. DNA for the CDR3: TGTGCCAGCAGTTTAGGCGGATTCTACGAGCAGTACTTC.

This chain links TRBV27 with TRBJ1-2; perhaps TRBD1 as D (6 bases). Germline loops: CDR1 MNHEY, CDR2 SMNVEV (reference sequence). The CDR3 covers 15 residues. Trimming cost V 0 bases and J 7 bases, with 15 bases left between them. CDR3 loop: CASSLSAGQGSGYTF. CDR3 nucleotide sequence: TGTGCCAGCAGTTTATCAGCCGGGCAGGGGAGTGGCTACACCTTC.

The chain couples TRBV2 to TRBJ1-5, with a weak D call TRBD1 (6 bases). The V end lost 5 bases, the J end lost 1 base, and 12 bases lay between the germline ends. From germline, CDR1 is SNHLY and CDR2 FYNNEI. The CDR3 has 15 amino acids. DNA of the CDR3: TGTGCCAGCAGTAAGGACAGTGGCAGCAATCAGCCCCAGCATTTT. It encodes CASSKDSGSNQPQHF.

This chain links TRBV29-1 with TRBJ2-5, with 9 bases that match TRBD2. The J call may not be correct, given that the DNA end is closer to TRBJ2-7. Per germline, CDR1 SQVTM and CDR2 ANQGSEA. The CDR3 extends over 16 amino acids. Here the CDR3 reads CSVERPIAGASYEQYF. CDR3 in DNA: TGCAGCGTTGAACGGCCGATAGCGGGAGCGTCCTACGAGCAGTACTTC.

This chain uses TRBV30 with TRBJ1-1; D might be TRBD1 (5 bases). CDR1 and CDR2 (germline): GTSNPN, SVGIG (reference sequence). This CDR3 is 11 amino acids long. V lost 2 bases and J 11 bases, leaving 12 bases between the germline ends. The CDR3 DNA is TGTGCCTGGAGTACCGGCAGGGTTGCTTTCTTT. This translates into CAWSTGRVAFF.

This chain uses TRBV10-3 with TRBJ2-3; 14 bases align to TRBD2. V lost 3 bases to trimming and J lost 5 bases; unmatched junction nucleotides: 10. This CDR3 spans 18 amino acids. The germline gives CDR1 ENHRY, CDR2 SYGVKD. The CDR3 spells CAISDQGLAGGGLDTQYF. Here the CDR3 DNA reads TGTGCCATCAGTGATCAAGGACTAGCGGGGGGTGGTTTAGATACGCAGTATTTT.

The V and J genes are TRBV11-3 and TRBJ2-2, with 8 bases identical to TRBD2. The CDR3 runs to 15 residues. The J segment lost 3 bases and the V segment lost 3 bases, leaving 3 bases of the junction unmatched. CDR1 SGHNT and CDR2 YENEEA come from the germline V gene. In nucleotides, the CDR3 is TGTGCCAGCAGCTTGTCGGGGGGGGACACCGGGGAGCTGTTTTTT. Its protein product is CASSLSGGDTGELFF. The variable domain in full, completed from reference TRBV11-3 and TRBJ2-2, reads EAGVVQSPRYKIIEKKQPVAFWCNPISGHNTLYWYLQNLGQGPELLIRYENEEAVDDSQLPKDRFSAERLKGVDSTLKIQPAELGDSAVYLCASSLSGGDTGELFFGEGSRLTVL.

The chain links TRBV28 to TRBJ2-2; D is perhaps TRBD2 (6 bases). CDR3 length equals 13 residues. Trimming took off 5 bases at V and 8 bases at J, with 12 bases between the two ends. Germline CDR1 reads MDHEN; CDR2 reads SYDVKM. The CDR3 protein is CASSIPGGGELFF. The CDR3 nucleotides read TGTGCCAGCAGTATCCCCGGGGGTGGGGAGCTGTTTTTT.

The rearrangement links TRBV9 to TRBJ2-3, with D possibly matching TRBD1 (6 bases). Deletions cut 3 bases from V and 4 bases from J, with 6 bases between. The CDR3 is made up of 12 amino acids. The V gene's germline CDR1 is SGDLS and CDR2 YYNGEE. The chain's CDR3 is CASSEGADTQYF. The DNA for the CDR3 is TGTGCCAGCAGCGAGGGGGCAGATACGCAGTATTTT.

CDR3 nucleotides: TGTGCCAGCAGTGAAGCGGGACACTTTAACTATGGCTACACCTTC. As protein: CASSEAGHFNYGYTF. The V call is TRBV6-1, the J call TRBJ1-2, with TRBD1 as a possible D gene (6 bases). This CDR3 comprises 15 residues. Germline CDR1 is MNHNS and CDR2 is SASEGT. V lost 0 bases to trimming and J lost 1 base, with 9 bases between them.

The chain joins TRBV2 to TRBJ2-5; TRBD1 matches 9 bases. V was clipped by 6 bases and J by 2 bases; unmatched bases: 4. This CDR3 is built from 14 residues. The germline V gene has CDR1 SNHLY and CDR2 FYNNEI. DNA for the CDR3: TGTGCCAGCAGACCGACAGGGGGTCAAGAGACCCAGTACTTC. Amino acids: CASRPTGGQETQYF.

As regards this clone: Other DNA sequences in the sample encode the same CDR3. This chain links TRBV6-1 with TRBJ1-5; TRBD1 might be the D (5 bases). V was shortened by 2 bases and J by 1 base, with 9 bases between the two germline ends. The CDR3 length is 15 residues. CDR1 is MNHNS and CDR2 is SASEGT in the germline V gene. For the CDR3, the DNA is TGTGCCAGCAGTGAATTGGGGCCAAGCAATCAGCCCCAGCATTTT. Translation gives CASSELGPSNQPQHF.

The chain uses TRBV5-6 and TRBJ1-5, with D perhaps TRBD1 (6 bases). The germline CDR1 and CDR2 sequences are SGHDT and YYEEEE. This CDR3 comprises 14 residues. V lost 6 bases to trimming and J lost 1 base, with 11 bases between them. This CDR3 reads CASTLGASNQPQHF. CDR3 nucleotide sequence: TGTGCCAGCACCCTGGGGGCCAGCAATCAGCCCCAGCATTTT. Drawing the rest from reference TRBV5-6 and TRBJ1-5, the complete variable domain is DAGVTQSPTHLIKTRGQQVTLRCSPKSGHDTVSWYQQALGQGPQFIFQYYEEEERQRGNFPDRFSGHQFPNYSSELNVNALLLGDSALYLCASTLGASNQPQHFGDGTRLSIL.

The chain joins TRBV30 to TRBJ2-3; 13 nucleotides align to TRBD2. With 7 bases clipped from V and 2 bases from J, the junction kept 24 bases outside the gene matches. CDR3 length equals 21 residues. CDR1 GTSNPN and CDR2 SVGIG come from the germline V gene (reference sequence). CDR3 DNA: TGTGCCTCCACCTCGGGCGGGTTTACTAGCGGGAGGGCCGGGGCCACAGATACGCAGTATTTT. It is translated as CASTSGGFTSGRAGATDTQYF.

This clone has more than one count but fewer than ten. The chain couples TRBV2 to TRBJ2-2, with D maybe TRBD2 (5 bases). Germline V lookup: CDR1 SNHLY, CDR2 FYNNEI. The CDR3 sequence is 14 residues long. Trimming removed 1 base from V and 6 bases from J, with 9 bases in between. This CDR3 reads CASSEVGEAGELFF. The CDR3 DNA sequence: TGTGCCAGCAGTGAAGTGGGAGAGGCCGGGGAGCTGTTTTTT.

CDR3 in DNA: TGTGCCAGCAGGGCGGGGAACTCCAATCAGCCCCAGCATTTT. This translates into CASRAGNSNQPQHF. The chain has TRBV6-5 and TRBJ1-5, with unresolved D. V dropped 6 bases and J dropped 3 bases, with 12 bases sitting between them. This CDR3 comprises 14 residues. CDR1 and CDR2 (germline): MNHEY, SVGAGI.

The chain couples TRBV6-5 to TRBJ2-7, with TRBD2 identical over 9 bases. The V gene end was trimmed by 11 bases and the J gene end by 4 bases; junction bases not matched to a gene: 12. The germline CDR1 and CDR2 sequences are MNHEY and SVGAGI. The CDR3 runs 14 residues. The CDR3 DNA reads as TGTGCCTCCACGGGGGGTAGCGGGAGTTACGAGCAGTACTTC. Encoded protein: CASTGGSGSYEQYF.

The chain couples TRBV15 to TRBJ2-3, with TRBD2 matching over 10 bases. The germline CDR1 and CDR2 sequences are LNHNV and YYDKDF (reference sequence). J gave up 5 bases and V 0 bases, and 11 bases lay outside the gene matches. The CDR3 covers 18 residues. Written as DNA, the CDR3 is TGTGCCACCAGCAGAGAGAGGCTAGCGGGGGAAGGGAAAGATACGCAGTATTTT. The encoded protein is CATSRERLAGEGKDTQYF.